This is a list of T cell receptor beta chains from one sample in a study of cytomegalovirus exposure and HLA in healthy donors. Measured with immunoSEQ multiplex PCR; TCRdb has only the in-frame clones, and not every one. The table lists 130,000 to 150,000 clones, over 60% of them singletons. The specimen sequenced was PBMCs. Receptor source: a male donor in good health and CMV-seropositive. Both conserved end residues are part of each CDR3. A D gene is named only where the DNA matches it firmly. Part of the rows lack a size; the others show once, few, many or a class for expanded clones.

size	V	D	J	DNA	CDR3
NA	TRBV6-5	TRBD1	TRBJ1-4	TGTGCCAGCAGTCAAGACGGGACAGGGTATGAAAAACTGTTTTTT	CASSQDGTGYEKLFF
once	TRBV7-8	TRBD2	TRBJ2-7	TGTGCCAGCAGCTTAGCGGGGGGGGGACTCTACGAGCAGTACTTC	CASSLAGGGLYEQYF
once	TRBV9	NA	TRBJ2-5	TGTGCCAGCAGCGTACGGCAGGGAGGAGAGACCCAGTACTTC	CASSVRQGGETQYF
NA	TRBV2	NA	TRBJ2-1	TGTGCCGCCCCCGCGGAGGGCCGGGTCAATGAGCAGTTCTTC	CAAPAEGRVNEQFF
NA	TRBV9	NA	TRBJ1-5	TGTGCCAGCTCCCTGGGGGGTCCCGGGCAGCCCCAGCATTTT	CASSLGGPGQPQHF
NA	TRBV6-5	TRBD2	TRBJ2-7	TGTGCCAGCAGTTATGGGACGGGACTAGCGATCAACGAGCAGTACTTC	CASSYGTGLAINEQYF
once	TRBV6-5	TRBD2	TRBJ2-1	TGTGCCAGCAGGATTAGCGGGAACTCCTACAATGAGCAGTTCTTC	CASRISGNSYNEQFF
NA	TRBV5-6	NA	TRBJ2-3	TGTGCCAGCAGCTCTTGGGGGGACGCCATCCTGAATACGCAGTATTTT	CASSSWGDAILNTQYF
NA	TRBV19	TRBD2	TRBJ2-7	TGTGCCAGTACCTTCGGGAGGGGTTACGAGCAGTACTTC	CASTFGRGYEQYF
few	TRBV10-3	NA	TRBJ2-2	TGTGCCATCAGTGTCGGGACCGGGGAGCTGTTTTTT	CAISVGTGELFF
NA	TRBV7-6	TRBD2	TRBJ2-7	TGTGCCAGCAGCTTTTCCAGCGGGAGAGAGCAGTACTTC	CASSFSSGREQYF
NA	TRBV11-2	NA	TRBJ2-5	TGTGCCAGCAGCTTAGAGTTCCGGGAAAGGGAGGCCCAGTACTTC	CASSLEFREREAQYF
NA	TRBV14	TRBD1	TRBJ1-4	TGTGCCAGCAGCCAAGCACAGGGGAGGAATGAAAAACTGTTTTTT	CASSQAQGRNEKLFF
NA	TRBV7-2	NA	TRBJ2-5	TGTGCCAGCAGCTTAGCGCTGAGGACGAGCGGGTCGGAGACCCAGTACTTC	CASSLALRTSGSETQYF
NA	TRBV29-1	NA	TRBJ1-6	TGCAGCGTTGGGGAGTCCACCTATAATTCACCCCTCCACTTT	CSVGESTYNSPLHF
NA	TRBV4-1	TRBD1	TRBJ1-2	TGCGCCAGCAGCCGTCACCGGGACAGGGGTGGGGGCTACACCTTC	CASSRHRDRGGGYTF